A single sample gave rise to the 10 T cell receptor beta chains below, sequenced in a study of T cell responses to AZD1222 COVID-19 vaccine. This table comes from immunoSEQ multiplex PCR, and its TCRdb copy is limited to in-frame clones, with some not included. The sample contains about 140,000 clones, around 93% of which appear only once. This sample comprised peripheral blood, obtained on day 0 of AZD1222 vaccination. The origin of the receptors is an adult in good health.

The rearrangement joins TRBV7-2 to TRBJ2-3; D is possibly TRBD1 (6 bases). The germline V and J ends were trimmed by 0 bases and 2 bases, with 12 bases remaining between them. CDR1 is SGHTA and CDR2 is FQGNSA in the germline V gene. This CDR3 has 16 residues. CDR3 residues: CASSLAGADSTDTQYF. The CDR3 nucleotides are TGTGCCAGCAGCTTAGCGGGGGCCGACTCCACAGATACGCAGTATTTT.

The chain joins TRBV27 to TRBJ1-2, with TRBD1 matching 8 bases. CDR1 MNHEY and CDR2 SMNVEV come from the germline V gene (reference sequence). V lost 6 bases and J lost 4; bases outside the gene matches: 13. This CDR3 spans 16 amino acids. This chain's CDR3 is CASSDFGQGLPYGYTF. The CDR3 DNA reads as TGTGCCAGCAGCGACTTCGGACAGGGACTACCCTATGGCTACACCTTC.

This clone was counted between two and nine times. The chain is built from TRBV11-1 and TRBJ1-5, with D possibly matching TRBD1 (5 bases). The germline V and J ends were trimmed by 2 bases and 1 base, with 6 bases remaining between them. Looked up from germline, CDR1 is SGHAT and CDR2 is FQDESV (reference sequence). The CDR3 is 14 residues long. CDR3 DNA: TGTGCCAGCAGCTTATCAGGGAGCAATCAGCCCCAGCATTTT. This translates into CASSLSGSNQPQHF.

J is TRBJ2-3 and V is TRBV4-1; 12 bases agree with TRBD2. The CDR3 contains 17 residues. V lost 1 base and J lost 4; bases outside the gene matches: 6. CDR1 and CDR2 (germline): MGHRA, YSYEKL. CDR3 residues: CASSQATSGGWSDTQYF. The CDR3 nucleotides are TGCGCCAGCAGCCAAGCAACTAGCGGGGGGTGGTCAGATACGCAGTATTTT.

This chain uses TRBV11-3 with TRBJ2-3; D is possibly TRBD2 (6 bases). Germline CDR1 reads SGHNT; CDR2 reads YENEEA. Trimming cost V 5 bases and J 0 bases, with 15 bases left between them. The CDR3 has 16 amino acids. Here the CDR3 reads CASSPLNSGSTDTQYF. In DNA form, the CDR3 reads TGTGCCAGCAGCCCCCTTAATAGCGGTAGCACAGATACGCAGTATTTT.

This clone was counted a single time. The genes are TRBV7-8 and TRBJ2-2; 8 nucleotides match TRBD1. CDR3 length: 15 amino acids. The germline V gene has CDR1 SGHVS and CDR2 FQNEAQ. With 5 bases clipped from V and 5 bases from J, the junction kept 7 bases outside the gene matches. The CDR3 DNA reads TGTGCCAGCAGCCCCGGAGGACAGGGAACCGGGGAGCTGTTTTTT. Amino acids: CASSPGGQGTGELFF. Variable domain in full (rest from reference TRBV7-8 and TRBJ2-2): GAGVSQSPRYKVAKRGQDVALRCDPISGHVSLFWYQQALGQGPEFLTYFQNEAQLDKSGLPSDRFFAERPEGSVSTLKIQRTQQEDSAVYLCASSPGGQGTGELFFGEGSRLTVL.

The V and J genes are TRBV7-2 and TRBJ1-5, with TRBD1 identical over 9 bases. The CDR3 consists of 15 residues. With 0 bases clipped from V and 11 bases from J, the junction kept 8 bases outside the gene matches. From germline, CDR1 is SGHTA and CDR2 FQGNSA. CDR3 protein: CASSLAGQGADSQHF. The CDR3 region has the DNA TGTGCCAGCAGCTTAGCGGGACAGGGTGCTGATTCCCAGCATTTT.

V and J are TRBV10-3 and TRBJ1-3, with 8 positions matching TRBD1. The ends lost 6 bases at V and 2 bases at J; junction bases unmatched: 15. CDR1 and CDR2 (germline): ENHRY, SYGVKD. The CDR3 is 18 residues long. CDR3 DNA: TGTGCCATCAGCCCCCCCGGTGGAGGACAGGGAACTGGAAACACCATATATTTT. Encoded protein: CAISPPGGGQGTGNTIYF.

The rearrangement joins TRBV25-1 to TRBJ1-1; D is unclear. CDR1 MGHDK and CDR2 SYGVNS come from the germline V gene. The CDR3 runs to 14 residues. Trimming removed 7 bases from V and 3 bases from J, with 15 bases in between. The CDR3 region has the DNA TGTGCCAGCACCATAGGGCTCCTTCACACTGAAGCTTTCTTT. Translated, it gives CASTIGLLHTEAFF. Full variable domain (rest looked up from reference TRBV25-1 and TRBJ1-1): EADIYQTPRYLVIGTGKKITLECSQTMGHDKMYWYQQDPGMELHLIHYSYGVNSTEKGDLSSESTVSRIRTEHFPLTLESARPSHTSQYLCASTIGLLHTEAFFGQGTRLTVV.

The rearrangement joins TRBV5-1 to TRBJ1-2; no clear D gene. Per germline, CDR1 SGHRS and CDR2 YFSETQ. With 4 bases removed from V and 5 bases from J, the gap between germline ends came to 9 bases. The CDR3 runs to 12 residues. The CDR3 loop is CASSQDRYGYTF. CDR3 in DNA: TGCGCCAGCAGCCAGGACCGTTATGGCTACACCTTC.